This is a list of T cell receptor beta chains from one sample in a study of beta chain features in type 1 diabetes. Assay: immunoSEQ multiplex PCR; the TCRdb copy retains only in-frame clones and omits some. The sample shows 250,000 or so clones, 27% of them seen only once. Specimen: central memory CD4+ T cells from blood. The origin of the receptors is a man younger than 45 in good health. The CDR3 runs from the conserved cysteine through the conserved F or W. The D gene is left open where the match is weak. Rows give clone size only sometimes, using once, few, many, or a class for an expanded clone.

d_gene	len	j_gene	abundance	v_gene	CDR3aa	CDR3nt
TRBD1	14	TRBJ2-7	.	TRBV6-1	CASRSPDRVGEQYF	TGTGCCAGCAGGAGCCCGGACAGGGTGGGGGAGCAGTACTTC
.	14	TRBJ1-3	.	TRBV6-6	CASRPGQSIPTIYF	TGTGCCAGCAGACCGGGACAATCTATACCCACCATATATTTT
.	15	TRBJ1-4	.	TRBV7-2	CASSLGSTTNEKLFF	TGTGCCAGCAGCTTAGGTTCCACAACTAATGAAAAACTGTTTTTT
.	15	TRBJ1-5	.	TRBV2	CASSPLRQTNQPQHF	TGTGCCAGCAGTCCACTTCGACAGACCAATCAGCCCCAGCATTTT
.	15	TRBJ2-3	.	TRBV29-1	CSVDLTEGSTDTQYF	TGCAGCGTTGATTTGACGGAAGGTAGTACAGATACGCAGTATTTT
.	13	TRBJ1-2	few	TRBV7-2	CASTNTGAYGYTF	TGTGCCAGCACCAATACCGGGGCCTATGGCTACACCTTC
.	14	TRBJ1-5	few	TRBV7-2	CASSLGGRPSPQHF	TGTGCCAGCAGCTTAGGTGGCAGACCTTCGCCCCAGCATTTT
.	15	TRBJ1-2	.	TRBV2	CASSEGTAAVYGYTF	TGTGCCAGCAGTGAAGGGACAGCGGCCGTCTATGGCTACACCTTC
.	14	TRBJ2-1	.	TRBV5-1	CASSSDSNNNEQFF	TGCGCCAGCAGCTCGGACAGCAACAACAATGAGCAGTTCTTC
.	17	TRBJ2-6	few	TRBV30	CAWRHARQGPGANVLTF	TGTGCCTGGAGGCATGCGCGCCAGGGGCCTGGGGCCAACGTCCTGACTTTC
TRBD1	11	TRBJ2-5	few	TRBV5-1	CASSEGQAQYF	TGTGCCAGCAGCGAAGGACAGGCCCAGTACTTC
.	12	TRBJ2-1	many	TRBV7-9	CASSQTEQKQFF	TGTGCCAGCAGCCAGACAGAGCAGAAGCAGTTCTTC
.	14	TRBJ1-6	.	TRBV7-9	CASSFFGAGSPLHF	.
TRBD2	16	TRBJ2-5	once	TRBV5-6	CASSLSGLGLQETQYF	TGTGCCAGCAGCCTCTCGGGACTAGGACTCCAAGAGACCCAGTACTTC
.	15	TRBJ2-7	many	TRBV30	CAWRWSGPGSYEQYF	TGTGCCTGGAGATGGAGCGGGCCAGGATCCTACGAGCAGTACTTC
.	17	TRBJ1-1	few	TRBV30	CAWRGPGVGVVNTEAFF	TGTGCCTGGAGGGGCCCCGGAGTAGGGGTGGTGAACACTGAAGCTTTCTTT
TRBD2	16	TRBJ2-7	.	TRBV4-1	CASSQDLAGGMGEQYF	TGCGCCAGCAGCCAAGATCTAGCGGGAGGGATGGGGGAGCAGTACTTC
.	14	TRBJ2-7	few	TRBV19	CASTQAITSYEQYF	TGTGCCAGTACGCAGGCGATTACATCCTACGAGCAGTACTTC
.	15	TRBJ2-1	.	TRBV12-5	CASGLPQTVYNEQFF	TGTGCTAGTGGTTTGCCCCAGACAGTTTACAATGAGCAGTTCTTC
.	12	TRBJ1-1	few	TRBV29-1	CSGGGGLTEAFF	TGCAGCGGCGGAGGGGGGCTCACTGAAGCTTTCTTT
.	12	TRBJ2-1	.	TRBV7-2	CASSLAAQEQFF	TGTGCCAGCAGCTTAGCTGCACAGGAGCAGTTCTTC
TRBD1	16	TRBJ2-2	.	TRBV7-6	CASSLARDRGSGELFF	TGTGCCAGCAGCTTAGCGCGGGACAGGGGGTCCGGGGAGCTGTTTTTT
.	13	TRBJ1-1	few	TRBV7-2	CASSQVQRTEAFF	TGTGCCAGCAGCCAAGTTCAGCGGACTGAAGCTTTCTTT
TRBD2	14	TRBJ2-3	.	TRBV7-2	CASSLYGREGSLYF	TGTGCCAGCAGCTTATATGGGCGGGAGGGCTCACTCTATTTT
.	11	TRBJ2-1	.	TRBV20-1	CSAEGSHEQFF	TGCAGTGCTGAGGGTTCCCATGAGCAGTTCTTC
.	13	TRBJ2-5	few	TRBV28	CASSTQGLETQYF	TGTGCCAGCAGTACCCAGGGGCTGGAGACCCAGTACTTC
.	13	TRBJ1-2	many	TRBV4-1	CASSSVAGSGYTF	TGCGCCAGCAGCAGCGTGGCGGGCTCTGGCTACACCTTC
.	15	TRBJ2-7	.	TRBV9	CASSANPTNSYEQYF	TGTGCCAGCAGCGCAAACCCGACCAACTCCTACGAGCAGTACTTC
.	15	TRBJ2-1	.	TRBV19	CASSIGARLHNEQFF	TGTGCCAGTAGTATCGGAGCTAGGCTACACAATGAGCAGTTCTTC
.	16	TRBJ2-3	.	TRBV28	CASSLPPNAAGDTQYF	TGTGCCAGCAGTTTACCACCCAACGCAGCCGGGGATACGCAGTATTTT
TRBD2	16	TRBJ2-3	.	TRBV7-7	CASSWGLAGGTDTQYF	TGTGCCAGCAGCTGGGGACTAGCGGGAGGTACAGATACGCAGTATTTT
TRBD1	14	TRBJ2-5	.	TRBV27	CASSSLTGRETQYF	TGTGCCAGCAGCTCTTTGACAGGGCGAGAGACCCAGTACTTC
TRBD1	13	TRBJ1-1	few	TRBV30	CACNSGTGTEAFF	TGTGCCTGCAACTCGGGGACAGGGACTGAAGCTTTCTTT